The 10 T cell receptor beta chains in this list originate from one sample, sequenced in a study of cytomegalovirus exposure and HLA in healthy donors. Primers included in the PCR were 60 Vbeta and 13 Jbeta primers. TCRdb keeps only in-frame clones here, not all; method: immunoSEQ multiplex PCR. Of about 31,000 clones listed, about 83% were seen once; the top ten hold around 2.5%. What was sequenced was PBMCs. These receptors all come from a boy between 10 and 17 years old in good health and CMV-seronegative.

The J gene is TRBJ2-1, the V gene TRBV6-5, with TRBD1 matching 7 bases. Germline CDR1 and CDR2: MNHEY and SVGAGI. The CDR3 loop spans 16 amino acids. Unmatched junction bases numbered 12, after V lost 4 bases and J lost 6 bases. The CDR3 region has the DNA TGTGCCAGCAGTTTTGGACAGGTTAGGTACTCCAATGAGCAGTTCTTC. Translated: CASSFGQVRYSNEQFF.

J is TRBJ2-1 and V is TRBV10-1; maybe TRBD1 (6 bases). Trimming removed 5 bases at V and 8 bases at J, with 22 bases between. Germline values: CDR1 WNHNN, CDR2 SYGVQD (reference sequence). The CDR3 covers 16 residues. CDR3 nucleotide sequence: TGCGCCAGCAGTCCCACACCGGGTTCTAAGGGGGATGAGCAGTTCTTC. It codes for CASSPTPGSKGDEQFF.

The genes are TRBV25-1 and TRBJ1-2; D remains ambiguous. Germline V gene lookup returns CDR1 MGHDK and CDR2 SYGVNS. V lost 7 bases and J lost 4, with 16 bases in between. This CDR3 comprises 14 residues. In nucleotides, the CDR3 is TGTGCCAGCAAGGAGGATGGAAATCGCTATGGCTACACCTTC. It encodes CASKEDGNRYGYTF.

Turning to this clone: One end of the junction varies from germline; a read error may be responsible. The chain carries TRBV7-2 and TRBJ2-5, with D hard to call. The CDR3 consists of 11 residues. In germline, CDR1 is SGHTA, CDR2 FQGNSA. The CDR3 here is CASTPQEAQYF. The CDR3 region has the DNA TGTGCCAGCACCCCACAAGAGGCCCAGTACTTC.

V and J are TRBV2 and TRBJ2-2, with a weak D call TRBD1 (6 bases). The germline V and J ends were trimmed by 6 bases and 0 bases, with 14 bases remaining between them. The CDR3 is 16 amino acids. Germline CDR1 reads SNHLY; CDR2 reads FYNNEI. For the CDR3, the DNA is TGTGCCAGCAGGCACAAAGGACAGACGAACACCGGGGAGCTGTTTTTT. Translated: CASRHKGQTNTGELFF.

The chain has TRBV6-6 and TRBJ1-2, with D possibly TRBD1 on 5 matching bases. Germline CDR1 MNHNY, CDR2 SVGAGI (reference sequence). With 8 bases removed from V and 7 bases from J, the gap between germline ends came to 17 bases. The CDR3 has 13 amino acids. The CDR3 region is CASSPRGVSGYTF. The CDR3 coding sequence is TGTGCCAGCTCTCCGCGGGGGGTGAGTGGCTACACCTTC.

The chain has TRBV4-1 and TRBJ2-3, with 12 bases fitting TRBD1. This CDR3 is built from 18 residues. Germline V lookup: CDR1 MGHRA, CDR2 YSYEKL. Trimming took 0 bases from V and 6 from J; bases not matched to a gene: 10. The CDR3 here is CASSQDPIRDRGRDTQYF. Written as DNA, the CDR3 is TGCGCCAGCAGCCAAGATCCGATACGGGACAGGGGGCGTGATACGCAGTATTTT.

The chain joins TRBV27 to TRBJ2-2; the match to TRBD1 covers 9 bases. The CDR3 has 17 amino acids. V was clipped by 5 bases and J by 4 bases; unmatched bases: 11. Germline CDR1 is MNHEY and CDR2 is SMNVEV (reference sequence). In DNA, the CDR3 is TGTGCCAGCAGTGGGGGCCGGGACAGGGTAGGCACCGGGGAGCTGTTTTTT. Residues: CASSGGRDRVGTGELFF.

This chain joins TRBV9 and TRBJ2-1; 12 nucleotides match TRBD2. Germline CDR1 SGDLS, CDR2 YYNGEE. Trimming took 2 bases from V and 7 from J; bases not matched to a gene: 10. This CDR3 is built from 17 residues. The CDR3 DNA is TGTGCCAGCAGCGTCAACGGTCGGACTAGCGGGGTTAATGAGCAGTTCTTC. Protein product: CASSVNGRTSGVNEQFF.

This clone was seen a handful of times. This chain connects TRBV5-4 to TRBJ2-7; 7 bases map to TRBD1. The CDR3 spans 15 residues. With V trimmed by 2 bases and J by 2 bases, 7 bases remained unmatched. The germline V gene has CDR1 SGHNT and CDR2 YYREEE (reference sequence). The CDR3 DNA reads TGTGCCAGCAGCTTAAGCCTCGGGACAGCCTACGAGCAGTACTTC. Translated, it gives CASSLSLGTAYEQYF.